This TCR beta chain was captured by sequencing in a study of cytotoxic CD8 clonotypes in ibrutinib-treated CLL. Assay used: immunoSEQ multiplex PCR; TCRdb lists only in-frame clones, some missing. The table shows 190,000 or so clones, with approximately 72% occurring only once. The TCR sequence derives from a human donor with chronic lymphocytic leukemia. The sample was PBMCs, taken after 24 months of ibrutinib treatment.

DNA for the CDR3: TGTGCCAGCAGACTGGAAAGGGCCTCCTACGAGCAGTACTTC. Protein: CASRLERASYEQYF. The chain uses TRBV6-6 and TRBJ2-7; D is undetermined. Germline assignment: CDR1 MNHNY and CDR2 SVGAGI (reference sequence). V lost 6 bases and J lost 0, with 12 bases in between. The CDR3 has 14 amino acids.